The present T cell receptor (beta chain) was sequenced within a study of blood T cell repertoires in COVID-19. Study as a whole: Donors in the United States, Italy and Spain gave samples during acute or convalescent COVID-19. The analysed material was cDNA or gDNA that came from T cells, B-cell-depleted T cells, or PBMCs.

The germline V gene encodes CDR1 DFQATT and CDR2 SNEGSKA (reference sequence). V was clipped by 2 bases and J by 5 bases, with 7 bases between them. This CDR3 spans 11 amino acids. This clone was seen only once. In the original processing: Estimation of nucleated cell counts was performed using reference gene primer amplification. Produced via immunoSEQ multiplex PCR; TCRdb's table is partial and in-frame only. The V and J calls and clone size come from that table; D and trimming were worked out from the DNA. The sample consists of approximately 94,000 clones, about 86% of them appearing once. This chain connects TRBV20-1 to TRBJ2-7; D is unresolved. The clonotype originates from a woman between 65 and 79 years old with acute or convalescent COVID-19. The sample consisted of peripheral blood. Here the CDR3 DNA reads TGCAGTGCTAGAATCCAGGACGAGCAGTACTTC. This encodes CSARIQDEQYF.